Reported below is one TCR beta chain. Its antigen is not yet known. Per-nucleotide qualities are absent, and no much larger clonotype sits a single base away. This sample is part of a study of shared clonotypes between healthy human individuals (dated by TCRdb to the early 2020s). In the study overall: A few men and a couple of women, aged 18 to 49 years, made up the cohort. For each donor, CD4 naive and CD4 memory were each run on three plates, CD8 naive on two plates, and CD8 memory on one plate. To estimate repertoire size and how much clonotype sharing occurs between individuals, the study deeply sequenced the blood TCR repertoires of roughly 5 healthy adults. To increase sequencing depth and limit assay-specific biases, TCR repertoire library preparation and sequencing were carried out by different laboratories using diverse techniques. Between about 0.85 and 9.5 billion PBMCs per donor were obtained by leukapheresis. General findings and caveats noted by the study authors: Only blood was sampled, and tissue TCR repertoires likely differ from those in blood. Incomplete sequencing was indicated by rarefaction of sorted-subset datasets, despite the large sequencing depth. Naive subsets generally had larger estimated clonotype richness than memory subsets did. The genetic and exposure-history diversity represented was limited by the small number of donors. Pairwise subsampling indicated that sequencing depth was expected to affect the degree of clonotype sharing among donors. When a handful of donors were compared, the shared fraction of clonotypes was about 5% for naive CD4, approximately 3.5% for naive CD8, 2% to 2.5% for memory CD4, and less than 0.5% for memory CD8. Higher generation probabilities were observed for clonotypes shared by all four sorted-subset donors than for non-shared clonotypes.

Using the deep immunoSEQ assay, TCR CDR3 regions were amplified from genomic DNA by multiplex PCR. Extracted genomic DNA from each cell subset was distributed evenly across all wells of several immunoSEQ 96-well plates, and each plate was treated as a replicate. For sorted subsets, each replicate PCR was loaded with 150 to 250 ng genomic DNA, equivalent to about 30,000 T cell genomes. Purified libraries were measured with a Qubit 3.0 fluorometer, size-checked on a Bioanalyzer 2100, and measured again with the KAPA Library Quantification kit. Each immunoSEQ 96-well plate was sequenced on its own single-read 150-cycle Illumina NextSeq 550 flow cell. From the authors' description of their analysis: Because the immunoSEQ output held only junctional sequences and lacked quality scores, the filtering could not match the filtering applied to full-length reads. To assign V/J genes and CDR3, sequences were annotated against IMGT germline references using PyIR, a Python wrapper for IgBLAST v1.9. Reads were filtered out if the reads had weak V/J assignments (E-value above 1e-6), no CDR3, stop codons, out-of-frame junctions, or ambiguous translated residues. A V3J clonotype was defined by an identical inferred V gene, J gene, and CDR3 amino acid sequence. To compute the percentage overlap between repertoires, the number of shared unique clonotypes was divided by the size of the smaller repertoire. RTK rarefaction, the Chao1 estimator, and Recon v2.1 estimates of unobserved clonotypes were used to assess repertoire richness. Generation probabilities for all TCRbeta clonotypes obtained by the gDNA method from a handful of donors were computed using OLGA. TCRdb limited this immuneACCESS table to in-frame rearrangements with V and J called. A share of clones is missing; checked studies link under half to unresolved V genes, and the rest is unexplained. V and J calls and clone size follow that table, whereas D and trimming were derived from the DNA. The sample yields over a million clones; around 82% were counted once. The top ten constitute approximately 0.52% of the sample.

V sheds 0 bases and J sheds 6 bases, leaving 8 bases between their ends. CDR1 and CDR2 were assigned from the germline V gene (reference sequence) as GTSNPN and SVGIG. The CDR3 holds 13 amino acids from the cysteine to the phenylalanine. The entry retains the CDR3 DNA only, 39 bases that are in frame from base 1. Healthy HIV-negative adults with no recently reported acute infections or vaccinations were included as donors. Every donor was a Caucasian adult living in Nashville, Tennessee, USA. CD4+ T cells were enriched by magnetic negative selection; naive cells were then positively selected on CD45RA, and the negative fraction formed the memory subset. Blood was obtained by leukapheresis, after which PBMCs were separated by Ficoll-Histopaque density gradient centrifugation and cryopreserved in liquid nitrogen vapor phase. Purity and quantity of every magnetically sorted T cell population were checked by analytical flow cytometry. From each sorted fraction, genomic DNA was isolated and quantified by UV absorbance on a Nanodrop 2000c.

The chain was built from TRBV30 and TRBJ2-2; matching of 6 bases hints at TRBD1 as the D gene. Specimen: memory CD4+ T cells from PBMCs. What this sample's cell subset or site label stands for: CD45RA-negative fraction. This receptor was identified in a man aged 18 to 29 in good health. Some clones in this sample may be carry-over from other donors' samples. The sequenced DNA: TGTGCCTGGAGTGTGAAGGGGGCCGGGGAGCTGTTTTTT. This yields the protein CAWSVKGAGELFF.